This passage covers 15 T cell receptor beta chains from one sample sequenced in a study of T-cell reconstitution after alpha-beta-depleted transplantation in children (dated by TCRdb to the mid-2010s). The library came from PCR. The sequencing machine was an Illumina HiSeq 2500. To normalize quantification of the TCRbeta repertoire, the TCR libraries were built with molecular barcoding that relied on unique molecular identifiers. The public reads were reprocessed in TCRdb via fastp at Q25 and MiXCR, keeping in-frame beta chains. Rows with a matching CDR3 protein are joined into one entry that keeps the most common DNA and genes. Here the sample has 540,000 or so distinct CDR3 sequences; under 30% occur a single time. Approximately 14% of the sample lies in the top ten. The treatment or condition label here, explained by the study, means: allogeneic hematopoietic cell transplantation with graft depleted of TCRalphabeta T cells and CD19 B cells.

Sequences were derived from PBMCs, mostly from graft donor cells, sampled 360 days after TCRalphabeta/CD19-depleted stem cell transplant. Source of these receptors: a boy under two years old who had a stem cell transplant for acute myeloid leukemia, so the T cells may come from the graft donor.

This clonotype has just a few counts. The CDR3 here is CSARDLGMGSYEQFF. CDR3 coding DNA: TGCAGTGCTAGAGATCTGGGTATGGGTTCCTATGAGCAGTTCTTC. This rearrangement joins TRBV20-1 to TRBJ2-1; D is uncertain. The V end lost 0 bases, the J end lost 8 bases, and 17 bases lay between the germline ends. Germline V lookup: CDR1 DFQATT, CDR2 SNEGSKA (reference sequence). The CDR3 sequence is 15 residues long.

This clonotype appeared many times. The chain combines TRBV4-3 with TRBJ2-2; weak D call: TRBD2 (7 bases). CDR1 is LGHNA, CDR2 YSLEER, per germline. The CDR3 length is 19 residues. Trimming took off 0 bases at V and 6 bases at J, with 23 bases between the two ends. DNA of the CDR3: TGCGCCAGCAGCCAAGATCTTGCCTCGGGGGGCGCTTACGCCGGGGAGCTGTTTTTT. This translates into CASSQDLASGGAYAGELFF.

This clonotype has just a few counts. The chain joins TRBV28 to TRBJ2-1; D is tentatively TRBD1 or TRBD2 (5 bases each). Germline CDR1 reads MDHEN; CDR2 reads SYDVKM. V was trimmed by 4 bases and J by 6 bases, leaving 16 bases between them. There are 15 residues in the CDR3. This CDR3 is CASSSPTGPGNEQFF. CDR3 nucleotides: TGTGCCAGCAGTTCCCCGACGGGGCCGGGCAATGAGCAGTTCTTC.

The chain is built from TRBV6-5 and TRBJ2-1, with 11 bases fitting TRBD1. The V segment lost 2 bases and the J segment 10 bases; nucleotides outside the gene matches: 7. This CDR3 has 15 residues. CDR1 and CDR2 (germline): MNHEY, SVGAGI. The CDR3 nucleotides are TGTGCCAGCAGTTACGAGCGGGACAGGGGGAGGGAGCAGTTCTTC. Amino acids: CASSYERDRGREQFF.

V and J are TRBV12-3 or TRBV12-4 and TRBJ1-4; maybe TRBD1 (5 bases). CDR3 length equals 15 residues. The V end was cut by 5 bases, the J end by 8 bases, with 18 bases between. CDR3 loop: CASSRLQGFIEKLFF. CDR3 bases: TGTGCCAGCAGTCGACTCCAGGGATTTATCGAAAAACTGTTTTTT.

The V call is TRBV20-1, the J call TRBJ2-7; D is possibly TRBD1 (5 bases). The V gene's germline CDR1 is DFQATT and CDR2 SNEGSKA (reference sequence). V was pared by 6 bases and J by 0 bases, with 9 bases between. The CDR3 covers 12 residues. Here the CDR3 DNA reads TGCAGTGCAAGACAGATCTCCTACGAGCAGTACGTC. Translation gives CSARQISYEQYV.

There are many counts of this clonotype. The CDR3 DNA sequence: TGTGCCAGCAGTTACTCAGGGGCGCAGGGCACTGAAGCTTTCTTT. This sequence encodes CASSYSGAQGTEAFF. The chain is built from TRBV6-5 and TRBJ1-1, with D perhaps TRBD1 (5 bases). V lost 0 bases and J lost 4, with 12 bases in between. The germline gives CDR1 MNHEY, CDR2 SVGAGI. The CDR3 sequence is 15 residues long.

A few counts support this clonotype. V gene TRBV20-1 combines with J gene TRBJ2-7; TRBD1 is a possible D gene (5 bases). Germline V gives CDR1 DFQATT, CDR2 SNEGSKA (reference sequence). The V gene lost 3 bases and the J gene lost 2 bases, with 8 bases spanning the gap. The CDR3 has 12 residues. CDR3 sequence reads: CSARARAYEQYF. The CDR3 coding sequence is TGCAGTGCTAGGGCCAGGGCCTACGAGCAGTACTTC.

Ten or more counts support this clonotype. The chain is built from TRBV12-3 or TRBV12-4 and TRBJ2-7, with a weak D call TRBD2 (5 bases). CDR3 length equals 13 residues. V lost 6 bases and J 3 bases, leaving 12 bases between the germline ends. Here the CDR3 DNA reads TGTGCCAGCAGCTCGAGAGGGAGCTACGAGCAGTACTTC. Translation gives CASSSRGSYEQYF.

Ten or more counts support this clonotype. The V and J genes are TRBV7-2 and TRBJ1-1; D is undetermined. Trimming took 7 bases from V and 4 from J, leaving 13 bases between them. Germline lookup yields CDR1 SGHTA and CDR2 FQGNSA. The CDR3 spans 13 residues. The CDR3, as DNA: TGTGCCAGCATAACAACCCGGGGCACTGAAGCTTTCTTT. Translated, it gives CASITTRGTEAFF.

This clonotype has a count of ten or more. V and J are TRBV6-1 and TRBJ2-5; TRBD2 matches 11 bases. V lost 5 bases to trimming and J lost 1 base; unmatched junction nucleotides: 6. The CDR3 is 16 amino acids. CDR1 MNHNS and CDR2 SASEGT come from the germline V gene. CDR3 nucleotide sequence: TGTGCCAGCAGTCAAAATAGCGGGGGGGCCCAAGAGACCCAGTACTTC. It encodes CASSQNSGGAQETQYF.

There are many counts of this clonotype. The chain uses TRBV3-1 and TRBJ2-5; TRBD1 or TRBD2 may be the D gene (5 bases each). The CDR3 is made up of 13 amino acids. CDR1 and CDR2 (germline): LGHDT, YNNKEL (reference sequence). The V gene lost 4 bases and the J gene lost 2 bases, with 8 bases spanning the gap. CDR3 in DNA: TGTGCCAGCAGCCGGGACGGACAAGAGACCCAGTACTTC. Its translation: CASSRDGQETQYF.

Here the CDR3 DNA reads TGTGCCAGCAGTTTAGCACAGGGCGGGAATCAGCCCCAGCATTTT. Translated, it gives CASSLAQGGNQPQHF. V is TRBV12-3 or TRBV12-4 and J is TRBJ1-5; tentatively, D is TRBD1 (6 bases). Trimming removed 0 bases from V and 4 bases from J, with 10 bases in between. CDR3 length: 15 residues.

V gene TRBV28 combines with J gene TRBJ2-3, with unresolved D. V lost 6 bases and J 5 bases, leaving 15 bases between the germline ends. The CDR3 spans 14 residues. Germline V gene sequence: CDR1 MDHEN, CDR2 SYDVKM. The CDR3 DNA follows: TGTGCCAGCAGCTTTAGTGTCCTTCAAGATACGCAGTATTTT. It encodes CASSFSVLQDTQYF.

This clonotype was counted between two and nine times. The J gene is TRBJ2-1, the V gene TRBV5-1; TRBD1 agrees at 7 bases. V shed 5 bases and J 0 bases; nucleotides not matched to a gene: 8. The CDR3 length is 16 residues. Germline assignment: CDR1 SGHRS and CDR2 YFSETQ. The CDR3 is CASRWDRFSSYNEQFF. CDR3 nucleotide sequence: TGCGCCAGCAGGTGGGACAGATTTTCCTCCTACAATGAGCAGTTCTTC.